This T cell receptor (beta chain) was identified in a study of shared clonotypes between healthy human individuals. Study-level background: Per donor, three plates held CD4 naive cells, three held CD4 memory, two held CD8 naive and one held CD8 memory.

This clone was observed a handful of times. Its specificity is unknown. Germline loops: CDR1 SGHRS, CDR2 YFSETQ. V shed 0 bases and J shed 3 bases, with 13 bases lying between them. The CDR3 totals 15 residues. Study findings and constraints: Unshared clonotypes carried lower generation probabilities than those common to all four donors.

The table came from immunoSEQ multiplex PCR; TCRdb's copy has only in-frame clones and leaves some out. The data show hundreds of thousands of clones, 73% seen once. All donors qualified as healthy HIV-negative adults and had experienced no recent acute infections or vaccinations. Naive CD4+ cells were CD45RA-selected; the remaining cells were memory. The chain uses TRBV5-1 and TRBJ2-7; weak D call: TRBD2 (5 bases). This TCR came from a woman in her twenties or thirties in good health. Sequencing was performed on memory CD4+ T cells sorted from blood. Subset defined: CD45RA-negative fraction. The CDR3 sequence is CASSLVVGADYEQYF. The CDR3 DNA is TGCGCCAGCAGCTTGGTAGTGGGAGCGGACTACGAGCAGTACTTC.